One and the same sample provided the 16 T cell receptor beta chains below, sequenced in a study of T-cell memory formation after mild COVID-19. A single record per CDR3 protein comes from TCRdb applying MiXCR to the 5' RACE reads. This table holds about 250,000 distinct CDR3 sequences, approximately 15% found once. What was sequenced was PBMCs or a T cell subset sorted from them (not recorded which). The receptors originated from an adult woman who had mild COVID-19 (a few samples of this study predate the infection). Cell type and time point are not known.

This clonotype came up many times. J is TRBJ2-7 and V is TRBV21-1. TRBV21-1 is an annotated pseudogene. The CDR3 length is 11 residues. The CDR3 DNA is TGTGCCAGCAGCAAAACCTACGAGCAGTACTTC. It is translated as CASSKTYEQYF.

The chain carries TRBV25-1 and TRBJ2-7; tentative D call: TRBD1 (5 bases). The CDR3 spans 13 residues. Per the germline V gene, CDR1 is MGHDK and CDR2 is SYGVNS. Trimming cost V 3 bases and J 7 bases, with 13 bases left between them. The CDR3 here is CASSDLRGREQYF. The CDR3 DNA reads TGTGCCAGCAGTGATTTAAGGGGCCGGGAGCAGTACTTC.

There are a few counts of this clonotype. The V gene is TRBV7-3, the J gene TRBJ2-5; perhaps TRBD2 as D (5 bases). Germline CDR1 SGHTA, CDR2 FQGTGA. V lost 4 bases, J lost 4 bases, and 16 bases lay in between. The CDR3 extends over 15 amino acids. CDR3 DNA: TGTGCCAGCAGCTCTGGGTCCTCACGGGGAGAGACCCAGTACTTC. It specifies CASSSGSSRGETQYF.

This clonotype was counted only a few times. V gene TRBV29-1 combines with J gene TRBJ1-2, with no clear D. CDR1 is SQVTM, CDR2 ANQGSEA, per germline. V lost 0 bases, J lost 4 bases, and 24 bases lay in between. The CDR3 is made up of 18 amino acids. CDR3: CSVEDGFSDGRPTYGYTF. CDR3 DNA sequence: TGCAGCGTTGAAGATGGATTCTCGGACGGGCGCCCCACCTATGGCTACACCTTC.

This clonotype was found many times. The chain combines TRBV20-1 with TRBJ2-4; D remains ambiguous. The CDR3 extends over 13 amino acids. Between the trimmed V and J ends, which lost 5 bases and 8 bases, there was a span of 16 bases. Germline-derived CDR1 and CDR2 are DFQATT and SNEGSKA (reference sequence). The CDR3 DNA reads TGCAGTGCTTCCTACACGAACGCGGACATTCAGTACTTC. The encoded protein is CSASYTNADIQYF.

This clonotype was observed a handful of times. This chain links TRBV9 with TRBJ2-3; 11 positions agree with TRBD2. The J segment lost 6 bases and the V segment lost 1 base, leaving 10 bases of the junction unmatched. The CDR3 is made up of 17 amino acids. Germline CDR1 SGDLS, CDR2 YYNGEE. The CDR3 DNA is TGTGCCAGCAGCGTACGGGATAGCGGGAGGGCCCGCGATACGCAGTATTTT. It codes for CASSVRDSGRARDTQYF.

The V call is TRBV30, the J call TRBJ1-4, with a possible D match to TRBD1 (6 bases). This CDR3 contains 14 residues. Trimming stripped 1 base from V and 3 bases from J, with 9 bases between. The V gene's germline CDR1 is GTSNPN and CDR2 SVGIG (reference sequence). This CDR3 reads CAWSGGGSNEKLFF. The CDR3 DNA reads TGTGCCTGGAGTGGAGGGGGGTCTAATGAAAAACTGTTTTTT.

This clonotype was seen a few times. The chain couples TRBV15 to TRBJ1-5; D may be TRBD1 (5 bases). CDR3 length: 15 amino acids. From germline, CDR1 is LNHNV and CDR2 YYDKDF (reference sequence). V was clipped by 3 bases and J by 5 bases, with 14 bases between them. DNA for the CDR3: TGTGCCACCAGCAGTGCAGGGTTGGAGTATCAGCCCCAGCATTTT. Protein sequence: CATSSAGLEYQPQHF.

This clonotype was detected ten times or more. The chain employs TRBV7-9 and TRBJ2-1, with 7 bases matching TRBD1. CDR1 SEHNR and CDR2 FQNEAQ come from the germline V gene (reference sequence). Germline trimming cut 2 bases from V and 6 bases from J; bases unmatched to any gene: 4. This CDR3 comprises 14 residues. The CDR3 sequence is CASSLRQGVNEQFF. CDR3 bases: TGTGCCAGCAGCTTACGCCAGGGGGTCAATGAGCAGTTCTTC. The full variable domain, completed using reference TRBV7-9 and TRBJ2-1, is DTGVSQNPRHKITKRGQNVTFRCDPISEHNRLYWYRQTLGQGPEFLTYFQNEAQLEKSRLLSDRFSAERPKGSFSTLEIQRTEQGDSAMYLCASSLRQGVNEQFFGPGTRLTVL.

This clonotype came up many times. The CDR3 loop reads CASSLSPAGQETQYF. CDR3 DNA sequence: TGTGCCAGCAGCCTAAGCCCAGCAGGGCAAGAGACCCAGTACTTC. The chain employs TRBV7-9 and TRBJ2-5, with D tentatively TRBD1 (5 bases). Per the germline V gene, CDR1 is SEHNR and CDR2 is FQNEAQ (reference sequence). Trimming took off 5 bases at V and 2 bases at J, with 15 bases between the two ends. The CDR3 loop spans 15 amino acids.

This clonotype has more than one count but fewer than ten. The chain links TRBV6-5 to TRBJ2-3; 7 bases agree with TRBD2. Germline V gene data show CDR1 as MNHEY and CDR2 as SVGAGI. The CDR3 totals 15 residues. V trimming: 6 bases; J trimming: 6 bases; junction bases outside the gene matches: 12. In DNA, the CDR3 is TGTGCCAGCAGCCCGCGAGGGCGGGAGTGGGATACGCAGTATTTT. Its protein product is CASSPRGREWDTQYF.

The chain carries TRBV5-1 and TRBJ1-1; TRBD1 might be the D (6 bases). The ends were cut back, 4 bases at V and 1 base at J, with 20 bases in the middle. The CDR3 loop spans 17 amino acids. From germline, CDR1 is SGHRS and CDR2 YFSETQ. The CDR3 bases are TGCGCCAGCAGCCATATCATTGAGGGGGGTGGGAACACTGAAGCTTTCTTT. It specifies CASSHIIEGGGNTEAFF.

This clonotype was picked up a small number of times. The chain carries TRBV7-2 and TRBJ2-1, with D uncertain. This CDR3 contains 15 residues. V was cut by 5 bases and J by 2 bases, with 13 bases left in between. Germline CDR1 and CDR2: SGHTA and FQGNSA. CDR3 DNA sequence: TGTGCCAGCAGCCTAGGTTCCGGGCCCTACAATGAGCAGTTCTTC. Translation gives CASSLGSGPYNEQFF.

This clonotype was counted a few times. The chain uses TRBV24-1 and TRBJ2-3; tentative D call: TRBD1 (5 bases). The length of the CDR3 is 13 residues. Germline V lookup: CDR1 KGHDR, CDR2 SFDVKD. Trimming removed 4 bases from V and 4 bases from J, with 8 bases in between. CDR3 bases: TGTGCCACCAGTGACTTGACAGCAGATACGCAGTATTTT. This codes for CATSDLTADTQYF.

This clonotype was observed a few times. This chain connects TRBV12-3 or TRBV12-4 to TRBJ1-2; D remains unclear. Trimming stripped 7 bases from V and 2 bases from J, with 11 bases between. The CDR3 has 13 amino acids. CDR3 sequence (DNA): TGTGCCAGCAACTTGGGGAGAAACTATGGCTACACCTTC. As protein: CASNLGRNYGYTF.

The CDR3 DNA reads TGTGCCAGCAGCCTGGACAGGGGGCCTTCCTACGAGCAGTACTTC. Its translation: CASSLDRGPSYEQYF. The rearrangement uses TRBV7-9 and TRBJ2-7; 11 nucleotides line up with TRBD1. CDR3 length equals 15 residues. Germline trimming cut 5 bases from V and 1 base from J; bases unmatched to any gene: 4. CDR1 is SEHNR and CDR2 is FQNEAQ in the germline V gene (reference sequence).